This entry features one TCR beta chain sequence. Its specificity is unknown. Selected positively for CCR7 and CD45RO-negative, naive CD8 cells excluded terminally differentiated effector memory CD45RA+ cells. Only Caucasian adults living in Nashville, Tennessee served as donors. V trimming: 4 bases; J trimming: 4 bases; junction bases outside the gene matches: 5. CDR3 size: 15 residues. The germline gives CDR1 MNHNY, CDR2 SVGAGI (reference sequence). This record belongs to a study of shared clonotypes between healthy human individuals. Overall study findings and caveats: Generation of non-shared clonotypes was less probable than generation of clonotypes shared by all four donors.

At deep level, the assay was performed. Method: immunoSEQ multiplex PCR; TCRdb's copy keeps in-frame clones and lacks some. The data contain under 2,000,000 clones, over 85% of them seen just once; the ten biggest clones take up around 1.2%. Sequenced sample: naive CD8+ T cells sorted from blood. The chain employs TRBV6-6 and TRBJ1-2, with TRBD1 matching over 11 bases. This receptor was identified in a man between 18 and 29 years old in good health. Here the CDR3 DNA reads TGTGCCAGCAGTTCCTGGACAGGGGGCGGCTATGGCTACACCTTC. Its translation: CASSSWTGGGYGYTF.